This TCR beta chain was recorded in a study of molecular identifiers for immune sequencing clone quantification. Broader study findings: Whereas clones above 20 RNA copies held under 1% of naive-cell molecules, they held over 98% of effector molecules.

TCRdb passed the PCR reads through MiXCR, listing each CDR3 protein once. The sample yields about 510,000 distinct CDR3 sequences, roughly 23% seen once. Libraries of naive CD8 cells were prepared from approximately 20,000 to 1,000,000 sorted cells using 10%, 30% or 50% RNA. This CDR3 contains 15 residues. CDR1 and CDR2 (germline): SGHDN, FVKESK. In the case of this clonotype: Its antigen is currently unknown. This clone may be a read error of a much larger clone one base away.

Source material: naive CD8+ T cells from blood, with Jurkat cell RNA spiked in. The subset is: FACS-sorted CD8+CD4-CCR7+CD45RA+ naive T cells. The TCR originated in a human donor in good health. Some libraries in this study had Jurkat cell RNA spiked in. This chain uses TRBV14 with TRBJ2-3; 9 nucleotides align to TRBD2. CDR3 sequence (DNA): TGTGCCGGCAGCCATGTTAGCGGGGGAAGGGATACGCAGTATTTT. This sequence encodes CAGSHVSGGRDTQYF.